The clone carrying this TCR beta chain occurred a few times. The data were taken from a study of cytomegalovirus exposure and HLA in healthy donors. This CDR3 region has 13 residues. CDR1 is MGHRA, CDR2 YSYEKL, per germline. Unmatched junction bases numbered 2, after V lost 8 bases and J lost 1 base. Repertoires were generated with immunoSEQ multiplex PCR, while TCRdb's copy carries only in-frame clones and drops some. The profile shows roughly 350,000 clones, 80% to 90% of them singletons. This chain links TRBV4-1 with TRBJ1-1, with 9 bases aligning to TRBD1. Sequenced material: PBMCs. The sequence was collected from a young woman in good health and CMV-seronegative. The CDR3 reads CASGDRENTEAFF. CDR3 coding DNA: TGCGCCAGCGGGGACAGGGAGAACACTGAAGCTTTCTTT.